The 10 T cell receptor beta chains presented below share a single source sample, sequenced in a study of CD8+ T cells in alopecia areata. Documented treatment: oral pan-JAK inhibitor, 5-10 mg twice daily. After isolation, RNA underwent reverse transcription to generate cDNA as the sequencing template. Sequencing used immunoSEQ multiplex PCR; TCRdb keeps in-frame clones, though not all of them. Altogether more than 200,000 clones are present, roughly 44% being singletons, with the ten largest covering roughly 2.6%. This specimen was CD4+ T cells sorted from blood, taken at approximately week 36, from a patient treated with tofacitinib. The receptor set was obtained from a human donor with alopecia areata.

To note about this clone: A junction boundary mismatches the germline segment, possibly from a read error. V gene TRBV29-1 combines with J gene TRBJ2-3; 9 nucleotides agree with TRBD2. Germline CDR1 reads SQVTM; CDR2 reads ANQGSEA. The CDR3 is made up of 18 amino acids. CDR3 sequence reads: CSVEAPGFSGSFRDTQYF. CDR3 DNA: TGCAGCGTCGAAGCCCCCGGCTTTAGCGGGAGTTTTAGAGATACGCAGTATTTT.

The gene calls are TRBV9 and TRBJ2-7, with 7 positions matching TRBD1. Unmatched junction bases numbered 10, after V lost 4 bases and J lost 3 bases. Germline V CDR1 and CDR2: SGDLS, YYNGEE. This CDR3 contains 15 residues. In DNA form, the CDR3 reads TGTGCCAGCAGCATGACAGGGTGGATCAGCTACGAGCAGTACTTC. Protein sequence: CASSMTGWISYEQYF.

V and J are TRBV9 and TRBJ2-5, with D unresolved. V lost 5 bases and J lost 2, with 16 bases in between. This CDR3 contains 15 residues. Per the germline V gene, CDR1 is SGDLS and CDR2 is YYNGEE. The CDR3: CASSTTFLVQETQYF. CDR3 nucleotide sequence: TGTGCCAGCAGTACGACATTTTTGGTGCAAGAGACCCAGTACTTC.

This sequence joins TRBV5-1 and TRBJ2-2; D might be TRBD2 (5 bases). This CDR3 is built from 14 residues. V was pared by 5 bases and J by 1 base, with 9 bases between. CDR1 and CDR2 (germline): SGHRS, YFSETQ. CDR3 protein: CASRNEGNTGELFF. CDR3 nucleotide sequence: TGCGCCAGCAGAAATGAGGGGAACACCGGGGAGCTGTTTTTT. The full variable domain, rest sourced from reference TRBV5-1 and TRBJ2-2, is KAGVTQTPRYLIKTRGQQVTLSCSPISGHRSVSWYQQTPGQGLQFLFEYFSETQRNKGNFPGRFSGRQFSNSRSEMNVSTLELGDSALYLCASRNEGNTGELFFGEGSRLTVL.

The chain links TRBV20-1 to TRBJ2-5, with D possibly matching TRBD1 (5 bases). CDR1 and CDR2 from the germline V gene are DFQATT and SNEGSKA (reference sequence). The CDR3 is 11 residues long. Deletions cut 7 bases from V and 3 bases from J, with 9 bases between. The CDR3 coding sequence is TGCAGTGTCGGCAGGGAAGAGACCCAGTACTTC. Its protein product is CSVGREETQYF.

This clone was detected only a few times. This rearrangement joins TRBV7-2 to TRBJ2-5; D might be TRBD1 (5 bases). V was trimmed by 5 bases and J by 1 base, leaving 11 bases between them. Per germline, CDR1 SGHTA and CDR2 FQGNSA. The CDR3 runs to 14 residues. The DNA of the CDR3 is TGTGCCAGCAGCCTCTACAGGCCCCAAGAGACCCAGTACTTC. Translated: CASSLYRPQETQYF.

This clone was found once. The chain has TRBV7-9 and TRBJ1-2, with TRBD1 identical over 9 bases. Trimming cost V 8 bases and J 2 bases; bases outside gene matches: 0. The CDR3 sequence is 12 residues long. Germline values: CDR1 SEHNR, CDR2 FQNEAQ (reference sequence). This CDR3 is CASGTGNYGYTF. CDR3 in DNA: TGTGCCAGCGGGACAGGGAACTATGGCTACACCTTC.

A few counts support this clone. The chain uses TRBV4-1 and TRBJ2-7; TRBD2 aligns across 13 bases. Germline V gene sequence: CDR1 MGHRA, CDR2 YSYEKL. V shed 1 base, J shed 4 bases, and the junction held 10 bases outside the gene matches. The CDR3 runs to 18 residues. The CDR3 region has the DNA TGCGCCAGCAGCCAAGGACCCGGACTAGCGGGAGTCTATTACGAGCAGTACTTC. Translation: CASSQGPGLAGVYYEQYF.

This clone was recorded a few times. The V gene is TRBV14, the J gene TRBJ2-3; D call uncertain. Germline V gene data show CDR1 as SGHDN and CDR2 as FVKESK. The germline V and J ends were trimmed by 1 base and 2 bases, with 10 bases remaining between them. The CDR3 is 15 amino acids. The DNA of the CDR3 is TGTGCCAGCAGCCAAGGTCGGACCTCCACAGATACGCAGTATTTT. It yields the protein CASSQGRTSTDTQYF.

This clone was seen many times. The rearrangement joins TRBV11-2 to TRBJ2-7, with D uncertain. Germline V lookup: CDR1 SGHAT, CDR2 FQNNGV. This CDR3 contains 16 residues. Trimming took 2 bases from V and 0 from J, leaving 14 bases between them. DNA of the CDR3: TGTGCCAGCAGCTTACCCTCGCGGAGCACCTCCTACGAGCAGTACTTC. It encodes CASSLPSRSTSYEQYF.